One and the same sample provided the 26 T cell receptor beta chains below, sequenced in a study of blood T cell repertoires in COVID-19. Clones were read by immunoSEQ multiplex PCR, and TCRdb kept only the in-frame ones, dropping some. The sample contains 100,000 to 150,000 clones, approximately 86% of which appear only once. Source material: PBMCs or T cells enriched from blood (not recorded which). All receptors derive from a woman in her fifties or sixties who had recovered from COVID-19.

The rearrangement links TRBV7-8 to TRBJ1-2; weak D call: TRBD1 (6 bases). V dropped 1 base and J dropped 0 bases, with 12 bases sitting between them. CDR1 and CDR2 (germline): SGHVS, FQNEAQ. This CDR3 has 16 amino acids. The CDR3 DNA reads TGTGCCAGCAGCTTAGATCGGGGGGCTTCTAACTATGGCTACACCTTC. This codes for CASSLDRGASNYGYTF.

This clone was seen more than once but under ten times. The rearrangement joins TRBV5-4 to TRBJ2-7; TRBD1 matches at 7 bases. The V gene end was trimmed by 4 bases and the J gene end by 4 bases; junction bases not matched to a gene: 11. The CDR3 has 15 amino acids. Per the germline V gene, CDR1 is SGHNT and CDR2 is YYREEE (reference sequence). The CDR3 region has the DNA TGTGCCAGCAGCCTGAGACAGGGAAATGTGTACGAGCAGTACTTC. It specifies CASSLRQGNVYEQYF.

This chain links TRBV11-3 with TRBJ2-3; D is perhaps TRBD1 (6 bases). The germline V gene encodes CDR1 SGHNT and CDR2 YENEEA. This CDR3 region has 15 residues. V was shortened by 6 bases and J by 4 bases, with 17 bases between the two germline ends. CDR3 loop: CASRTITEGADTQYF. CDR3 sequence (DNA): TGTGCCAGCAGGACAATCACAGAGGGGGCAGATACGCAGTATTTT. The full variable domain, with the rest looked up from reference TRBV11-3 and TRBJ2-3, is EAGVVQSPRYKIIEKKQPVAFWCNPISGHNTLYWYLQNLGQGPELLIRYENEEAVDDSQLPKDRFSAERLKGVDSTLKIQPAELGDSAVYLCASRTITEGADTQYFGPGTRLTVL.

V is TRBV15 and J is TRBJ1-5; 7 bases match TRBD1. The CDR3 contains 14 residues. The trim removed 6 bases at V and 7 bases at J, leaving 9 bases unmatched. The germline V gene encodes CDR1 LNHNV and CDR2 YYDKDF (reference sequence). The CDR3 region has the DNA TGTGCCACCAGGGATGAAGGGGGCTGGCAGCCCCAGCATTTT. Protein sequence: CATRDEGGWQPQHF. Filled out from reference TRBV15 and TRBJ1-5, the complete variable domain reads DAMVIQNPRYQVTQFGKPVTLSCSQTLNHNVMYWYQQKSSQAPKLLFHYYDKDFNNEADTPDNFQSRRPNTSFCFLDIRSPGLGDTAMYLCATRDEGGWQPQHFGDGTRLSIL.

The chain joins TRBV5-1 to TRBJ2-1, with D maybe TRBD1 (5 bases). In germline, CDR1 is SGHRS, CDR2 YFSETQ. The CDR3 runs 18 residues. The V end was cut by 0 bases, the J end by 6 bases, with 22 bases between. CDR3 loop: CASSLGPWVGKGLNEQFF. Here the CDR3 DNA reads TGCGCCAGCAGCTTGGGTCCGTGGGTAGGAAAGGGGCTCAATGAGCAGTTCTTC.

The chain links TRBV18 to TRBJ1-1; TRBD1 is a possible D gene (6 bases). Deletions cut 3 bases from V and 3 bases from J, with 14 bases between. The germline V gene has CDR1 KGHSH and CDR2 LQKENI. The CDR3 is 15 residues long. The DNA for the CDR3 is TGTGCCAGCTCACCTACCACAGGGTTGTACACTGAAGCTTTCTTT. Amino acid sequence: CASSPTTGLYTEAFF.

The CDR3 loop reads CASSWGTGDSNQPQHF. The CDR3 bases are TGCGCCAGCAGCTGGGGGACGGGAGATAGCAATCAGCCCCAGCATTTT. The rearrangement links TRBV5-1 to TRBJ1-5; possible D gene TRBD1, 5 bases. The CDR3 is 16 amino acids. Germline-derived CDR1 and CDR2 are SGHRS and YFSETQ. The ends were cut back, 3 bases at V and 0 bases at J, with 13 bases in the middle. The full variable domain, with the rest looked up from reference TRBV5-1 and TRBJ1-5, is KAGVTQTPRYLIKTRGQQVTLSCSPISGHRSVSWYQQTPGQGLQFLFEYFSETQRNKGNFPGRFSGRQFSNSRSEMNVSTLELGDSALYLCASSWGTGDSNQPQHFGDGTRLSIL.

The rearrangement joins TRBV10-3 to TRBJ1-2; D not resolved. CDR3 length equals 14 residues. V was trimmed by 6 bases and J by 5 bases, leaving 16 bases between them. Germline V gene sequence: CDR1 ENHRY, CDR2 SYGVKD. CDR3 bases: TGTGCCATCAGCCCGGGCCTCGAGCGGTATGGCTACACCTTC. Translated, it gives CAISPGLERYGYTF.

The V and J genes are TRBV3-1 (or the pseudogene TRBV3-2) and TRBJ1-2, with a possible D match to TRBD1 (6 bases). There are 13 residues in the CDR3. V lost 2 bases, J lost 7 bases, and 11 bases lay in between. Per the germline V gene, CDR1 is LGHDT and CDR2 is YNNKEL (reference sequence). CDR3 region: CASSQPATGGYTF. The CDR3 coding sequence is TGTGCCAGCAGCCAACCTGCGACAGGTGGCTACACCTTC.

The CDR3 spells CASSRRGGLTGELFF. The CDR3 DNA reads as TGTGCCAGCAGCCGAAGAGGGGGCCTTACCGGGGAGCTGTTTTTT. V is TRBV5-4 and J is TRBJ2-2, with 7 nucleotides matching TRBD1. The germline gives CDR1 SGHNT, CDR2 YYREEE (reference sequence). Losses at the gene ends were 4 bases for V and 5 bases for J; bases not matched to a gene: 8. The CDR3 loop spans 15 amino acids.

This sequence joins TRBV9 and TRBJ1-1, with TRBD1 identical over 8 bases. Germline CDR1 is SGDLS and CDR2 is YYNGEE. V lost 4 bases and J lost 3; bases outside the gene matches: 11. There are 16 residues in the CDR3. As DNA, the CDR3 is TGTGCCAGCAGCCCTCGGACAGGGAGATTGGACACTGAAGCTTTCTTT. Translated: CASSPRTGRLDTEAFF.

The rearrangement joins TRBV4-1 to TRBJ2-2; tentatively, D is TRBD1 (6 bases). Trimming left V 7 bases short and J 0 bases short, with 12 bases between. The CDR3 loop spans 15 amino acids. Germline V gene lookup returns CDR1 MGHRA and CDR2 YSYEKL. CDR3 DNA sequence: TGCGCCAGCATTAATCCAGGGGCGAACACCGGGGAGCTGTTTTTT. Translation: CASINPGANTGELFF.

This clone was seen a handful of times. The chain's CDR3 is CASHSTRGLVDQPQHF. The CDR3 nucleotides read TGTGCCAGTCATTCGACACGAGGGCTTGTTGACCAGCCCCAGCATTTT. The chain recombines TRBV2 with TRBJ1-5; D gene ambiguous. There are 16 residues in the CDR3. CDR1 is SNHLY and CDR2 is FYNNEI in the germline V gene. V was cut by 9 bases and J by 7 bases, with 25 bases left in between.

This clone was counted a few times. The V gene is TRBV4-2, the J gene TRBJ1-3; D unresolved. Germline CDR1 is LGHNA and CDR2 is YNFKEQ. The ends were cut back, 0 bases at V and 2 bases at J, with 14 bases in the middle. The CDR3 consists of 17 residues. CDR3 in DNA: TGTGCCAGCAGCCAAGATAGGACTGCACGAGCTGGAAACACCATATATTTT. This sequence encodes CASSQDRTARAGNTIYF.

The chain recombines TRBV3-1 (or the pseudogene TRBV3-2) with TRBJ2-6; no clear D. The germline V and J ends were trimmed by 1 base and 2 bases, with 12 bases remaining between them. CDR1 is LGHDT and CDR2 is YNNKEL in the germline V gene (reference sequence). The CDR3 covers 17 residues. This chain's CDR3 is CASSQGRFFTGANVLTF. As DNA, the CDR3 is TGTGCCAGCAGCCAAGGGAGATTTTTCACTGGGGCCAACGTCCTGACTTTC.

The J gene is TRBJ2-1, the V gene TRBV4-1, with D perhaps TRBD2 (6 bases). V lost 1 base, J lost 9 bases, and 13 bases lay in between. There are 14 residues in the CDR3. CDR1 and CDR2 from the germline V gene are MGHRA and YSYEKL. CDR3 sequence: CASSQGTTGGEQFF. The CDR3 coding sequence is TGCGCCAGCAGCCAAGGGACTACCGGCGGTGAGCAGTTCTTC.

The chain couples TRBV20-1 to TRBJ2-5; weak D call: TRBD2 (5 bases). V lost 3 bases to trimming and J lost 7 bases, with 18 bases between them. This CDR3 has 14 residues. The V gene's germline CDR1 is DFQATT and CDR2 SNEGSKA (reference sequence). CDR3 sequence reads: CSASVRDLKGTQYF. The CDR3 coding sequence is TGCAGTGCTAGTGTCCGGGATTTAAAGGGGACCCAGTACTTC.

A remark on this clone: Other DNA sequences within the sample encode an identical CDR3. The rearrangement uses TRBV5-1 and TRBJ2-7; TRBD1 is a possible D gene (7 bases). CDR1 is SGHRS, CDR2 YFSETQ, per germline. CDR3 length: 14 residues. Trimming took off 3 bases at V and 1 base at J, with 11 bases between the two ends. CDR3 in DNA: TGCGCCAGCAGCTCTCAGGGGGGTTCCTACGAGCAGTACTTC. It translates to CASSSQGGSYEQYF.

This clone was seen just once. The chain has TRBV5-4 and TRBJ1-1; 11 bases are shared with TRBD1. This CDR3 region has 16 residues. Trimming cost V 4 bases and J 11 bases; bases outside gene matches: 16. CDR1 SGHNT and CDR2 YYREEE come from the germline V gene (reference sequence). The CDR3 DNA reads as TGTGCCAGCAGCCCGATGCTTGGGACAGGGGGAATGACGGCTTTCTTT. It codes for CASSPMLGTGGMTAFF.

The chain uses TRBV7-8 and TRBJ1-5; tentative D call: TRBD1 (6 bases). CDR3 length equals 15 residues. The V and J ends lost 5 bases and 6 bases respectively, with 17 bases between them. Germline V gene lookup returns CDR1 SGHVS and CDR2 FQNEAQ. The CDR3: CASSAGTSGSQPQHF. As DNA, the CDR3 is TGTGCCAGCAGCGCCGGGACATCTGGTAGTCAGCCCCAGCATTTT.

There are a few counts of this clone. The V call is TRBV2, the J call TRBJ1-2; no definite D call. V lost 4 bases to trimming and J lost 0 bases, with 15 bases between them. Germline CDR1 SNHLY, CDR2 FYNNEI. This CDR3 has 16 residues. CDR3 in DNA: TGTGCCAGCAGTGCTTCCATGTTGGGAGCTAACTATGGCTACACCTTC. It translates to CASSASMLGANYGYTF.

The rearrangement joins TRBV9 to TRBJ2-7; 7 bases map to TRBD1. J gave up 3 bases and V 4 bases, and 7 bases lay outside the gene matches. This CDR3 region has 14 residues. Germline CDR1 and CDR2: SGDLS and YYNGEE. CDR3 sequence: CASSSFRDSYEQYF. The CDR3 DNA follows: TGTGCCAGCAGCTCCTTCCGGGACAGCTACGAGCAGTACTTC.

Here the CDR3 DNA reads TGTGCCAGCAGTCCAAGGGTCAGGGAGGGGAGCAATCAGCCCCAGCATTTT. It is translated as CASSPRVREGSNQPQHF. V gene TRBV27 combines with J gene TRBJ1-5; D perhaps matches TRBD1 (5 bases). Trimming pared 5 bases from V and 1 base from J, leaving 18 bases between. CDR3 length equals 17 residues. Germline V lookup: CDR1 MNHEY, CDR2 SMNVEV (reference sequence).

The chain has TRBV9 and TRBJ2-1; possible D gene TRBD2, 5 bases. Germline CDR1 is SGDLS and CDR2 is YYNGEE. Trimming left V 2 bases short and J 6 bases short, with 12 bases between. The CDR3 sequence is 14 residues long. CDR3 protein: CASSVLAHPNEQFF. The DNA for the CDR3 is TGTGCCAGCAGCGTCCTAGCCCACCCCAATGAGCAGTTCTTC.

J is TRBJ2-5 and V is TRBV7-9, with D maybe TRBD2 (7 bases). The CDR3 has 12 residues. Trimming removed 11 bases at V and 7 bases at J, with 17 bases between. Germline CDR1 reads SEHNR; CDR2 reads FQNEAQ (reference sequence). CDR3 region: CAGGQGGATQYF. DNA for the CDR3: TGTGCCGGGGGGCAGGGAGGGGCGACCCAGTACTTC.

The chain uses TRBV3-1 (or the pseudogene TRBV3-2) and TRBJ2-5, with a possible D match to TRBD2 (5 bases). Trimming removed 0 bases at V and 5 bases at J, with 10 bases between. The CDR3 is made up of 14 amino acids. Looked up from germline, CDR1 is LGHDT and CDR2 is YNNKEL (reference sequence). CDR3 residues: CASSQEGGRETQYF. Written as DNA, the CDR3 is TGTGCCAGCAGCCAAGAAGGAGGACGTGAGACCCAGTACTTC.